Listed below are T cell receptor beta chains from one sample, sequenced in a study of vaccination and CD4 T cells after COVID-19. In TCRdb, the PCR reads were re-called with MiXCR into one record per CDR3 protein. The table has 20,000 or so distinct CDR3 sequences, roughly two fifths seen once. Their antigens remain unidentified. This material consisted of CD4+ T cells from blood, cultured in vitro, taken after SARS-CoV-2 vaccination. These receptors originate from a human donor who had recovered from COVID-19. Each CDR3 is given with its conserved first and last residue. Size tells how often a clone was seen (once, few, many) or the class of an expanded clone, and some rows leave it out.

size,J,V,CDR3
NA,TRBJ1-2,TRBV6-1,CASKNVGSPPLRNYGYTF
few,TRBJ1-5,TRBV7-2,CASSLRTGGNQPQHF
few,TRBJ1-2,TRBV4-1,CASSQVTVLEGSYGYTF
NA,TRBJ2-5,TRBV15,CATSGGDSRGETQYF
NA,TRBJ2-7,TRBV11-3,CASSLVLAGESGEQYF
NA,TRBJ2-3,TRBV7-8,CASSPAGQINTDTQYF
NA,TRBJ2-1,TRBV11-3,CASSLVFPRGNEQFF
NA,TRBJ1-2,TRBV18,CASSPPNSGNYGYTF
NA,TRBJ1-2,TRBV2,CASSRGGTSAGGYTF
NA,TRBJ1-1,TRBV7-6,CASSRNMVGQGTPTEAFF
few,TRBJ2-5,TRBV20-1,CSARDSPGPSQETQYF
NA,TRBJ2-3,TRBV6-1,CASLIRDTITDTQYF
few,TRBJ1-3,TRBV7-2,CASSLETVSGNTIYF
NA,TRBJ1-5,TRBV6-1,CASRDRIGGNQPQHF
NA,TRBJ2-7,TRBV29-1,CSVEGGLGPNTYEQYF